These T cell receptor beta chains were read from a single sample in a study of T cells in Graves' hyperthyroidism and ophthalmopathy. TCRdb processed the multiplex PCR reads anew with MiXCR; each CDR3 protein has one entry. Of about 640,000 distinct CDR3 sequences listed, about 15% are singletons. Sequencing was done on a sample of blood. The receptors shown here come from a woman in her fifties or sixties with Graves' ophthalmopathy. The CDR3 runs from the conserved cysteine through the conserved F or W. The order of the fields is J gene, D gene, V gene, CDR3 protein. The D gene is left open where the match is weak.

>TRBJ2-3|.|TRBV27
CASSLFVQGRDTDTQYF
>TRBJ2-1|TRBD1|TRBV6-2/TRBV6-3
CASSYRTGFGEQFF
>TRBJ1-1|.|TRBV19
CASTAGNTEAFF
>TRBJ2-1|TRBD2|TRBV12-3/TRBV12-4
CASSLLASGRAEQFF
>TRBJ1-4|.|TRBV7-2
CASSSPPRRGEKLFF
>TRBJ1-3|.|TRBV29-1
CSVEDRQGYSGNTIYF
>TRBJ2-5|TRBD2|TRBV20-1
CSATTWAGREETQYF
>TRBJ1-5|TRBD1|TRBV27
CASSNRGHNQPQHF
>TRBJ1-1|.|TRBV5-1
CASSTTQGAAFF
>TRBJ1-1|.|TRBV11-1
CASSLALGNLGAFF
>TRBJ1-6|TRBD1|TRBV13
CASSSSPGQNNSPLHF
>TRBJ2-7|.|TRBV7-8
CASSSASRFYEQYF
>TRBJ2-7|.|TRBV14
CASSQDRGKTYEQYF
>TRBJ2-7|.|TRBV6-1
CASSYQGEQYF
>TRBJ1-2|.|TRBV5-6
CASSLVSGPAYGYTF
>TRBJ2-2|.|TRBV20-1
CSARDPGGNTGELFF
>TRBJ2-1|.|TRBV20-1
CSARGGLAGDYNEQFF
>TRBJ2-1|TRBD1|TRBV7-2
CASSPGTGISNEQFF
>TRBJ2-6|TRBD2|TRBV20-1
CSASRAGGRSGANVLTF
>TRBJ2-1|TRBD2|TRBV9
CASSSRLAGVYNEQFF
>TRBJ2-3|TRBD2|TRBV18
CASSPIIGTSGTTSTDTQYF
>TRBJ1-2|.|TRBV7-2
CASSLEPQKGYTF
>TRBJ2-7|TRBD1|TRBV28
CASMGQGTSEQYF
>TRBJ1-5|.|TRBV12-3/TRBV12-4
CASSFGVTGRADQPQHF
>TRBJ2-1|TRBD2|TRBV18
CASSLRLAGDHEQFF
>TRBJ1-5|TRBD1|TRBV18
CASSSGTASNQPQHF
>TRBJ1-5|TRBD1|TRBV7-2
CASSPGQGSSNQPQHF
>TRBJ2-1|TRBD2|TRBV7-3
CASSLLAGGPGFF
>TRBJ1-2|TRBD1|TRBV27
CASSLVGTVVRYGYTF
>TRBJ2-5|TRBD1|TRBV20-1
CSGRKRTGGETQYF
>TRBJ1-4|.|TRBV20-1
CSVKREQINEKLFF
>TRBJ2-1|TRBD2|TRBV19
CASSIAGWREGLNNEQFF
>TRBJ2-7|TRBD1|TRBV25-1
CASSEFCDRGDYEQYF
>TRBJ1-2|.|TRBV4-1
CASSSRGHLNYGYTF
>TRBJ1-2|TRBD1|TRBV4-3
CASSHDRGLDGYTF
>TRBJ1-2|.|TRBV11-2
CASSSSSGRGGYTF
>TRBJ2-5|.|TRBV28
CASSLGGGRGETQYF
>TRBJ2-1|TRBD2|TRBV7-2
CASSLNPPPAGGPRNEQFF
>TRBJ1-2|.|TRBV19
CASSMALYGYTF
>TRBJ2-1|.|TRBV3-1
CASSQVGGPGAYNEQFF
>TRBJ2-3|.|TRBV20-1
CSAARTTDTQYF
>TRBJ1-2|.|TRBV5-1
CASSLSFVGITNYGYTF
>TRBJ2-7|.|TRBV30
CAWSGASADPYEQYF
>TRBJ2-7|.|TRBV2
CASSVSSRVRAYEQYF
>TRBJ1-6|.|TRBV6-2/TRBV6-3
CASSPDGTTSSPLHF
>TRBJ1-4|TRBD1|TRBV7-2
CASSLEKQGYEKLFF